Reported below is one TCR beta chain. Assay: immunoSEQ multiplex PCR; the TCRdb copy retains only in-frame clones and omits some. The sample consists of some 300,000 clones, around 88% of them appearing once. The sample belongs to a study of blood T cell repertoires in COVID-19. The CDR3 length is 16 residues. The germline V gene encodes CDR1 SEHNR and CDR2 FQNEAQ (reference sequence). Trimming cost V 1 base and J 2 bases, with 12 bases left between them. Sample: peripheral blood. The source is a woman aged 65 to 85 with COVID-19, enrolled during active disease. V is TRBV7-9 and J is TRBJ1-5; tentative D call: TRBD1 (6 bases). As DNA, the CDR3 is TGTGCCAGCAGCTTAGAAGCACAGGGTGGCAATCAGCCCCAGCATTTT. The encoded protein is CASSLEAQGGNQPQHF.